The present T cell receptor beta chain was sequenced within a study of cytomegalovirus exposure and HLA in healthy donors. 13 Jbeta primers and 60 Vbeta primers were used for the PCR. Per the study methods: It was a later analysis that counted roughly 80 million unique TCR beta chains, of which roughly 10 million were shared. Libraries were prepared by immunoSEQ multiplex PCR; TCRdb keeps only in-frame clonotypes and omits some of them. Clonal size and the V and J genes are those of that table, whereas D and trimming came from the DNA. In the table there are some 150,000 clones, approximately 81% of which are singletons. General study findings and limits: An analysis was carried out later, and it reportedly showed fewer N-insertions in an Asian-associated ancestry cluster than the 666-donor mean. The authors listed 150 to 200 TCR beta chains as cytomegalovirus-associated. It emerged from a later analysis that several of the most significant clusters appeared to be linked to common viral pathogens.

The CDR3 has 19 residues. A word on this clone: Antigen: not known.

The sequenced sample consisted of PBMCs. This TCR came from a woman under 30 in good health and CMV-seronegative. The rearrangement uses TRBV21-1 and TRBJ1-5; the D segment call TRBD1 is taken from the table without a DNA check. TRBV21-1 constitutes a pseudogene. The CDR3 protein is CASSKVSGTGKGVNQPQHF. The CDR3 DNA follows: TGTGCCAGCAGCAAAGTATCCGGGACAGGGAAGGGTGTCAATCAGCCCCAGCATTTT.